Each of the 29 T cell receptor beta chains below was sequenced from the same sample in a study of T cell responses to AZD1222 COVID-19 vaccine. TCRdb keeps only in-frame clones here, not all; method: immunoSEQ multiplex PCR. The sample carries approximately 150,000 clones, 80% to 95% recorded once. The source was peripheral blood, collected 28 days after the second AZD1222 dose. The receptor source for this set is an adult who received the AZD1222 COVID-19 vaccine.

The V call is TRBV7-2, the J call TRBJ2-1; perhaps TRBD1 as D (9 bases). The V gene's germline CDR1 is SGHTA and CDR2 FQGNSA. Deletions cut 6 bases from V and 7 bases from J, with 22 bases between. CDR3 length: 16 amino acids. For the CDR3, the DNA is TGTGCCAGCAGACCGGGAGGGACAGGGAAGATGAATGAGCAGTTCTTC. It is translated as CASRPGGTGKMNEQFF.

The V and J genes are TRBV5-4 and TRBJ1-1, with TRBD1 as a possible D gene (6 bases). Germline V gives CDR1 SGHNT, CDR2 YYREEE (reference sequence). The CDR3 extends over 16 amino acids. V was shortened by 4 bases and J by 0 bases, with 16 bases between the two germline ends. CDR3 sequence reads: CASSTQGPFMNTEAFF. CDR3 in DNA: TGTGCCAGCAGCACCCAGGGGCCGTTCATGAACACTGAAGCTTTCTTT.

The V and J genes are TRBV15 and TRBJ2-5; D assignment may be TRBD1 or TRBD2 (5 bases each). This CDR3 is 15 amino acids long. Germline-derived CDR1 and CDR2 are LNHNV and YYDKDF (reference sequence). The V end lost 0 bases, the J end lost 4 bases, and 12 bases lay between the germline ends. Here the CDR3 reads CATSRDQGDRETQYF. In DNA, the CDR3 is TGTGCCACCAGCAGAGATCAAGGGGACCGAGAGACCCAGTACTTC. The full variable domain, rest sourced from reference TRBV15 and TRBJ2-5, is DAMVIQNPRYQVTQFGKPVTLSCSQTLNHNVMYWYQQKSSQAPKLLFHYYDKDFNNEADTPDNFQSRRPNTSFCFLDIRSPGLGDTAMYLCATSRDQGDRETQYFGPGTRLLVL.

This clone was observed a single time. This chain links TRBV25-1 with TRBJ2-1, with D unclear. CDR3 length: 10 residues. V was shortened by 6 bases and J by 10 bases, with 7 bases between the two germline ends. In germline, CDR1 is MGHDK, CDR2 SYGVNS. The CDR3 protein is CASRLGEQFF. CDR3 nucleotide sequence: TGTGCCAGCAGATTAGGAGAGCAGTTCTTC.

The gene calls are TRBV18 and TRBJ2-3; D is undetermined. The V gene lost 1 base and the J gene lost 2 bases, with 4 bases spanning the gap. Germline V CDR1 and CDR2: KGHSH, LQKENI. The CDR3 has 13 residues. The CDR3 region is CASSPLNTDTQYF. As DNA, the CDR3 is TGTGCCAGCTCACCACTTAACACAGATACGCAGTATTTT.

V and J are TRBV6-5 and TRBJ1-1; tentative D call: TRBD1 (6 bases). Trimming stripped 6 bases from V and 0 bases from J, with 14 bases between. The CDR3 loop spans 15 amino acids. Germline-derived CDR1 and CDR2 are MNHEY and SVGAGI. CDR3 in DNA: TGTGCCAGCAGGGGGAACAGGGTTGTGAACACTGAAGCTTTCTTT. Translated, it gives CASRGNRVVNTEAFF.

This chain links TRBV28 with TRBJ2-5, with D uncertain. The germline V gene encodes CDR1 MDHEN and CDR2 SYDVKM. The CDR3 is made up of 12 amino acids. The V end lost 2 bases, the J end lost 4 bases, and 5 bases lay between the germline ends. CDR3: CASSLGSETQYF. The CDR3 bases are TGTGCCAGCAGTTTAGGGTCAGAGACCCAGTACTTC. Together with reference TRBV28 and TRBJ2-5, the CDR3 gives the full variable domain: DVKVTQSSRYLVKRTGEKVFLECVQDMDHENMFWYRQDPGLGLRLIYFSYDVKMKEKGDIPEGYSVSREKKERFSLILESASTNQTSMYLCASSLGSETQYFGPGTRLLVL.

The V and J genes are TRBV5-1 and TRBJ2-3; 13 nucleotides line up with TRBD2. From germline, CDR1 is SGHRS and CDR2 YFSETQ. V lost 0 bases, J lost 6 bases, and 7 bases stayed unmatched. CDR3 size: 17 residues. CDR3 bases: TGCGCCAGCAGCTTGGAAGGACTAGCGGGAGAGTTTGATACGCAGTATTTT. It is translated as CASSLEGLAGEFDTQYF.

This clone is a singleton in its sample. The rearrangement joins TRBV16 to TRBJ1-2; 7 nucleotides agree with TRBD1. With 2 bases clipped from V and 4 bases from J, the junction kept 4 bases outside the gene matches. Per the germline V gene, CDR1 is KGHSY and CDR2 is FQNENV. The CDR3 loop spans 14 amino acids. CDR3 in DNA: TGTGCCAGCAGCCAAGACAGGGCGAGCTATGGCTACACCTTC. Amino acids: CASSQDRASYGYTF. Full variable domain (missing parts from reference TRBV16 and TRBJ1-2): GEEVAQTPKHLVRGEGQKAKLYCAPIKGHSYVFWYQQVLKNEFKFLISFQNENVFDETGMPKERFSAKCLPNSPCSLEIQATKLEDSAVYFCASSQDRASYGYTFGSGTRLTVV.

The V gene is TRBV30, the J gene TRBJ1-1; D not resolved. The germline V gene encodes CDR1 GTSNPN and CDR2 SVGIG (reference sequence). V gave up 4 bases and J gave up 0 bases, with 9 bases separating them. This CDR3 contains 13 residues. The CDR3 DNA reads as TGTGCCTGGAATGCGGGGTTGAACACTGAAGCTTTCTTT. As protein: CAWNAGLNTEAFF. Together with reference TRBV30 and TRBJ1-1, the CDR3 gives the full variable domain: SQTIHQWPATLVQPVGSPLSLECTVEGTSNPNLYWYRQAAGRGLQLLFYSVGIGQISSEVPQNLSASRPQDRQFILSSKKLLLSDSGFYLCAWNAGLNTEAFFGQGTRLTVV.

V is TRBV27 and J is TRBJ2-7, with D perhaps TRBD1 or TRBD2 (5 bases each). V was shortened by 0 bases and J by 4 bases, with 19 bases between the two germline ends. The CDR3 has 17 amino acids. Germline V gives CDR1 MNHEY, CDR2 SMNVEV (reference sequence). The CDR3 protein is CASSLSGTSGQLYEQYF. The CDR3 nucleotides read TGTGCCAGCAGTTTATCGGGGACCAGCGGACAACTGTACGAGCAGTACTTC.

This clone was detected a few times. The CDR3 region has the DNA TGTGCCAGCAGTTACTCGATCCCCCAATACGAGCAGTACTTC. This sequence encodes CASSYSIPQYEQYF. The gene calls are TRBV6-5 and TRBJ2-7, with no clear D. CDR3 length equals 14 residues. In germline, CDR1 is MNHEY, CDR2 SVGAGI. Trimming left V 0 bases short and J 4 bases short, with 10 bases between.

The V and J genes are TRBV30 and TRBJ2-2; no reliable D call. This CDR3 region has 17 residues. Germline CDR1 is GTSNPN and CDR2 is SVGIG (reference sequence). Trimming stripped 0 bases from V and 5 bases from J, with 19 bases between. CDR3 coding DNA: TGTGCCTGGAGTGTACCCAGATCCTGGGGATCGACCGGGGAGCTGTTTTTT. Translation: CAWSVPRSWGSTGELFF.

The gene calls are TRBV21-1 and TRBJ1-2. TRBV21-1 counts as a pseudogene. This CDR3 comprises 14 residues. This CDR3 is CASGNKRGTYGYTF. In nucleotides, the CDR3 is TGTGCCAGCGGAAATAAGAGAGGGACCTATGGCTACACCTTC.

The V call is TRBV28, the J call TRBJ1-1; D unclear. The ends were cut back, 1 base at V and 1 base at J, with 4 bases in the middle. Germline CDR1 reads MDHEN; CDR2 reads SYDVKM. The CDR3 spans 13 residues. CDR3 nucleotides: TGTGCCAGCAGTTTATCGGCGAACACTGAAGCTTTCTTT. Protein sequence: CASSLSANTEAFF.

The gene calls are TRBV28 and TRBJ1-1; 7 bases fit TRBD1. The junction had 4 bases not matched to a gene; V was cut back by 7 bases and J by 5 bases. The germline V gene encodes CDR1 MDHEN and CDR2 SYDVKM. This CDR3 has 12 residues. The CDR3 is CASTSGGTEAFF. CDR3 bases: TGTGCCAGCACCTCAGGGGGTACTGAAGCTTTCTTT.

This clone was picked up a small number of times. The rearrangement links TRBV2 to TRBJ2-1; 9 bases are shared with TRBD1. CDR1 and CDR2 from the germline V gene are SNHLY and FYNNEI. Trimming removed 4 bases from V and 1 base from J; junction bases left unmatched: 5. This CDR3 is built from 16 residues. CDR3 residues: CASSGTGESSYNEQFF. In nucleotides, the CDR3 is TGTGCCAGCAGTGGGACAGGGGAGAGTTCCTACAATGAGCAGTTCTTC.

This clone was observed once. The chain has TRBV29-1 and TRBJ2-6; either TRBD1 or TRBD2 may fit D (5 bases each). V was shortened by 5 bases and J by 0 bases, with 11 bases between the two germline ends. CDR1 SQVTM and CDR2 ANQGSEA come from the germline V gene. There are 15 residues in the CDR3. The CDR3: CSVRGPPSGANVLTF. The CDR3 bases are TGCAGCGTTAGGGGACCTCCCTCTGGGGCCAACGTCCTGACTTTC.

This clone was observed once. V is TRBV5-1 and J is TRBJ2-3, with D perhaps TRBD2 (6 bases). With 6 bases removed from V and 0 bases from J, the gap between germline ends came to 20 bases. The CDR3 spans 17 residues. From germline, CDR1 is SGHRS and CDR2 YFSETQ. CDR3 sequence reads: CASTHGDSSASTDTQYF. The CDR3 coding sequence is TGCGCCAGCACCCATGGTGACTCTAGCGCGAGCACAGATACGCAGTATTTT.

The rearrangement joins TRBV15 to TRBJ1-5; D gene unclear. Trimming left V 2 bases short and J 0 bases short, with 11 bases between. This CDR3 has 16 residues. Germline V gene lookup returns CDR1 LNHNV and CDR2 YYDKDF (reference sequence). CDR3 bases: TGTGCCACCAGCAGACAGGTGAATTATAGCAATCAGCCCCAGCATTTT. Protein: CATSRQVNYSNQPQHF.

V gene TRBV12-5 combines with J gene TRBJ2-1; D might be TRBD2 (6 bases). Germline loops: CDR1 LGHNT, CDR2 FRNRAP. CDR3 length: 16 amino acids. The V gene lost 0 bases and the J gene lost 7 bases, with 16 bases spanning the gap. CDR3 in amino acids: CASGLVPSGVENEQFF. CDR3 nucleotide sequence: TGTGCTAGTGGTTTGGTACCCTCGGGAGTGGAGAATGAGCAGTTCTTC.

The chain is built from TRBV6-6 and TRBJ2-1, with D perhaps matching TRBD1 (6 bases). The CDR3 is 12 residues long. Germline V gene sequence: CDR1 MNHNY, CDR2 SVGAGI (reference sequence). V lost 6 bases and J 6 bases, leaving 9 bases between the germline ends. CDR3: CASRTGPNEQFF. The CDR3 DNA reads TGTGCCAGCAGGACAGGCCCCAATGAGCAGTTCTTC.

The chain links TRBV5-1 to TRBJ2-7; 9 bases match TRBD1. This CDR3 has 13 residues. The germline V gene encodes CDR1 SGHRS and CDR2 YFSETQ. V shed 4 bases, J shed 3 bases, and the junction held 2 bases outside the gene matches. The CDR3 reads CASSRGQGYEQYF. The CDR3 nucleotides read TGCGCCAGCAGCAGGGGACAGGGCTACGAGCAGTACTTC.

The chain combines TRBV11-2 with TRBJ2-5; 7 bases agree with TRBD2. This CDR3 region has 16 residues. J was trimmed by 5 bases and V by 2 bases; bases with no gene match: 11. Germline V lookup: CDR1 SGHAT, CDR2 FQNNGV. The CDR3 DNA sequence: TGTGCCAGCAGCTTATTAAGCGGGGCTGGGGGGGAGACCCAGTACTTC. Amino acids: CASSLLSGAGGETQYF. Full variable domain (remainder filled in from reference TRBV11-2 and TRBJ2-5): EAGVAQSPRYKIIEKRQSVAFWCNPISGHATLYWYQQILGQGPKLLIQFQNNGVVDDSQLPKDRFSAERLKGVDSTLKIQPAKLEDSAVYLCASSLLSGAGGETQYFGPGTRLLVL.

The CDR3 loop is CASSLGAGLNTEAFF. CDR3 bases: TGTGCCAGCAGCTTAGGGGCAGGCCTGAACACTGAAGCTTTCTTT. The chain carries TRBV11-2 and TRBJ1-1; D is undetermined. The CDR3 length is 15 residues. Germline CDR1 and CDR2: SGHAT and FQNNGV. The V end lost 1 base, the J end lost 0 bases, and 9 bases lay between the germline ends.

The J gene is TRBJ2-3, the V gene TRBV4-2; possible D gene TRBD2, 6 bases. The germline V gene encodes CDR1 LGHNA and CDR2 YNFKEQ. This CDR3 is 17 amino acids long. The germline V and J ends were trimmed by 0 bases and 4 bases, with 17 bases remaining between them. The CDR3: CASSQDDLAKSPDTQYF. The CDR3 nucleotides read TGTGCCAGCAGCCAAGACGATCTAGCGAAATCCCCAGATACGCAGTATTTT.

The chain has TRBV12-3 or TRBV12-4 and TRBJ1-1; the D gene is possibly TRBD1 (5 bases). V lost 7 bases and J 0 bases, leaving 9 bases between the germline ends. CDR3 length: 13 residues. In DNA form, the CDR3 reads TGTGCCAGCATCAAGACAGTGAACACTGAAGCTTTCTTT. It yields the protein CASIKTVNTEAFF.

This clone was found once. This rearrangement joins TRBV10-3 to TRBJ1-1, with D uncertain. CDR1 is ENHRY, CDR2 SYGVKD, per germline. The CDR3 totals 15 residues. V was cut by 0 bases and J by 1 base, with 9 bases left in between. The CDR3 loop is CAISESGNRNTEAFF. The CDR3 DNA sequence: TGTGCCATCAGTGAGTCTGGCAACCGGAACACTGAAGCTTTCTTT.

The rearrangement links TRBV10-2 to TRBJ1-1; possible D gene TRBD1, 6 bases. The CDR3 contains 13 residues. The germline V and J ends were trimmed by 0 bases and 6 bases, with 8 bases remaining between them. Germline loops: CDR1 WSHSY, CDR2 SAAADI. In DNA, the CDR3 is TGCGCCAGCAGTGAGTCACAGGGCGCTGAAGCTTTCTTT. This codes for CASSESQGAEAFF.